This is a list of T cell receptor beta chains from one sample in a study of technical replicates of blood from several donors. Method: immunoSEQ multiplex PCR; TCRdb's copy keeps in-frame clones and lacks some. The sample has 15,000 or so clones, around 86% seen once. Specimen: PBMCs. The source of these receptors is a human donor in good health. Each CDR3 is given with its conserved first and last residue. D genes are given only for firm matches. For some rows the clone size is stated as once, few or many, or as a class when expanded; others skip it.

J gene,D gene,clone size,V gene,CDR3 protein,CDR3 DNA
TRBJ1-2,TRBD1,.,TRBV2,CANNGQVVDYGYTF,TGTGCCAACAACGGACAGGTCGTTGACTATGGCTACACCTTC
TRBJ2-7,TRBD2,.,TRBV5-6,CASSWNPGLATGEQYF,TGTGCCAGCAGCTGGAACCCGGGACTAGCGACGGGCGAGCAGTACTTC
TRBJ2-7,TRBD1,.,TRBV19,CASSITHTGGSSYEQYF,TGTGCCAGTAGTATAACTCACACAGGGGGGTCCTCCTACGAGCAGTACTTC
TRBJ1-4,.,.,TRBV15,CATSRGQGNEKLFF,TGTGCCACCAGCAGAGGGCAGGGGAATGAAAAACTGTTTTTT
TRBJ2-7,.,.,TRBV7-9,CASSRADRSEQYF,TGTGCCAGCAGCCGCGCGGATCGTTCAGAACAGTACTTC
TRBJ1-1,TRBD1,.,TRBV6-1,CASIGDRGLNTEAFF,TGTGCCAGCATCGGGGACAGGGGGCTGAACACTGAAGCTTTCTTT
TRBJ2-7,.,.,TRBV27,CASRGLDYEQYF,TGTGCCAGCAGGGGACTGGACTACGAGCAGTACTTC
TRBJ2-1,.,.,TRBV7-2,CASSLTYNEQFF,TGTGCCAGCAGCTTAACTTACAATGAGCAGTTCTTC
TRBJ2-7,TRBD2,medium-sized,TRBV6-5,CASGHSGGLGEQYF,TGTGCCAGCGGACATAGCGGGGGGCTCGGCGAGCAGTACTTC
TRBJ1-1,.,.,TRBV7-9,CASSSTGSGTEAFF,TGTGCCAGCAGCAGCACAGGGTCGGGCACTGAAGCTTTCTTT
TRBJ2-3,.,.,TRBV6-5,CASSYAGTSTDTQYF,TGTGCCAGCAGTTACGCGGGGACTAGCACAGATACGCAGTATTTT
TRBJ2-7,.,.,TRBV9,CASSPTGPRSYEQYF,TGTGCCAGCAGCCCCACAGGGCCCCGATCCTACGAGCAGTACTTC
TRBJ2-4,.,.,TRBV15,CATSRLQTPEVQYF,TGTGCCACCAGCAGACTTCAGACACCGGAGGTTCAGTACTTC
TRBJ1-2,.,.,TRBV7-9,CASKPAGADGYTF,TGTGCCAGCAAACCCGCGGGGGCCGATGGCTACACCTTC
TRBJ2-6,.,.,TRBV7-9,CAGRGSGANVLTF,TGTGCCGGGAGGGGGTCTGGGGCCAACGTCCTGACTTTC
TRBJ1-1,.,.,TRBV5-1,CASNAAPNTEAFF,TGCGCCAGCAATGCGGCCCCGAACACTGAAGCTTTCTTT
TRBJ2-4,TRBD1,.,TRBV6-5,CASRGQGAWDIQYF,TGTGCCAGCAGGGGACAGGGGGCGTGGGACATTCAGTACTTC
TRBJ2-7,TRBD1,.,TRBV27,CASRTGTGDYEQYF,TGTGCCAGCAGGACCGGGACAGGGGACTACGAGCAGTACTTC
TRBJ1-2,.,.,TRBV30,CAWSLTPRNYTF,TGTGCCTGGAGTTTAACGCCGCGAAACTACACCTTC
TRBJ2-7,.,.,TRBV6-1,CASSENSGDYEQYF,TGTGCCAGCAGTGAAAATTCAGGGGATTACGAGCAGTACTTC
TRBJ2-3,.,.,TRBV9,CASSVEQPGTDTQYF,TGTGCCAGCAGCGTAGAACAACCAGGCACAGATACGCAGTATTTT
TRBJ1-1,.,.,TRBV5-4,CASSLRGSSVTEAFF,TGTGCCAGCAGCTTAAGAGGGAGCTCTGTGACTGAAGCTTTCTTT
TRBJ1-1,TRBD1,.,TRBV5-1,CASSSSQGKTEAFF,TGCGCCAGCAGCTCTTCACAGGGGAAAACTGAAGCTTTCTTT
TRBJ2-1,TRBD2,.,TRBV7-6,CASSSYSGTSGDNEQFF,TGTGCCAGCAGCTCGTATTCCGGGACTAGCGGCGACAATGAGCAGTTCTTC
TRBJ2-5,TRBD2,once,TRBV5-1,CASSFVAGGPETQYF,TGCGCCAGCAGCTTCGTAGCGGGAGGGCCTGAGACCCAGTACTTC
TRBJ1-3,.,.,TRBV29-1,CSVEGPGGNTIYF,TGCAGCGTTGAAGGGCCGGGGGGAAACACCATATATTTT
TRBJ1-2,TRBD1,.,TRBV5-6,CASSIQGNYGYTF,TGTGCCAGCAGCATACAGGGGAACTATGGCTACACCTTC
TRBJ2-7,.,.,TRBV30,CAWSVLLGTRGHEQYF,TGTGCCTGGAGTGTACTTCTAGGGACTAGGGGGCACGAGCAGTACTTC
TRBJ2-7,TRBD2,.,TRBV7-3,CASSPGVAGDEQYF,TGTGCCAGCAGCCCCGGGGTAGCGGGAGACGAGCAGTACTTC
TRBJ2-7,TRBD2,once,TRBV9,CASSVESGRADINGEQYF,TGTGCCAGCAGCGTAGAAAGCGGGAGGGCCGATATAAACGGCGAGCAGTACTTC
TRBJ1-5,.,.,TRBV27,CASSPYGGLTNQPQHF,TGTGCCAGCAGTCCCTATGGGGGGTTGACCAATCAGCCCCAGCATTTT
TRBJ2-1,.,once,TRBV5-6,CASSLFSDPGNEQFF,TGTGCCAGCAGCTTATTCTCGGACCCGGGGAATGAGCAGTTCTTC
TRBJ2-3,.,.,TRBV5-1,CASSPAGLDSYLRSTDTQYF,TGCGCCAGCAGCCCGGCCGGGCTCGACAGCTACCTAAGAAGCACAGATACGCAGTATTTT
TRBJ2-3,TRBD2,.,TRBV10-3,CAISESGTSGTNTQYF,TGTGCCATCAGTGAGTCCGGGACTAGCGGGACGAATACGCAGTATTTT
TRBJ2-3,.,.,TRBV7-9,CASWGEGTDTQYF,TGTGCCAGCTGGGGGGAAGGAACAGATACGCAGTATTTT
TRBJ2-2,TRBD1,.,TRBV6-1,CASSGGTANTGELFF,TGTGCCAGCAGTGGGGGGACAGCGAACACCGGGGAGCTGTTTTTT
TRBJ1-1,TRBD1,.,TRBV11-2,CASSPTGGTTEAFF,TGTGCCAGCAGCCCAACAGGGGGCACCACTGAAGCTTTCTTT
TRBJ1-1,.,.,TRBV28,CASSLLRRGGTEAFF,TGTGCCAGCAGCCTGCTTCGGAGGGGAGGGACTGAAGCTTTCTTT
TRBJ2-7,.,.,TRBV30,CAWSVESSYEQYF,TGTGCCTGGAGTGTAGAGTCTAGCTACGAGCAGTACTTC
TRBJ1-1,TRBD1,.,TRBV10-3,CAISDKNRDRANEAFF,TGTGCCATCAGTGACAAGAACCGGGACAGGGCTAATGAAGCTTTCTTT
TRBJ2-1,.,once,TRBV6-1,CASRDSKVGHYNEQFF,TGTGCCAGCCGTGACAGTAAAGTGGGACATTACAATGAGCAGTTCTTC
TRBJ2-7,TRBD1,once,TRBV5-5,CASSSDRADYEQYF,TGTGCCAGCAGCTCGGACAGGGCGGACTACGAGCAGTACTTC
TRBJ2-7,TRBD1,once,TRBV9,CASSVVGTGSEQYF,TGTGCCAGCAGCGTAGTAGGGACAGGGTCCGAGCAGTACTTC
TRBJ1-1,TRBD1,.,TRBV4-1,CASRIGQGPDEAFF,TGCGCCAGCAGGATCGGACAGGGCCCCGATGAAGCTTTCTTT
TRBJ2-3,TRBD2,.,TRBV2,CASTGGDTQYF,TGTGCCAGCACGGGGGGGGATACGCAGTATTTT
TRBJ2-3,TRBD1,once,TRBV7-2,CASSLFWDRGSTDTQYF,TGTGCCAGCAGCTTATTCTGGGACAGGGGTAGCACAGATACGCAGTATTTT
TRBJ1-2,TRBD1,few,TRBV6-5,CASSYSNQGAGGYTF,TGTGCCAGCAGTTACTCCAATCAGGGGGCAGGTGGCTACACCTTC
TRBJ1-2,TRBD1,.,TRBV18,CASSKGADNYGYTF,TGTGCCAGCTCCAAGGGGGCGGACAACTATGGCTACACCTTC
TRBJ2-7,TRBD2,.,TRBV11-2,CASSPIAGAGSYEQYF,TGTGCCAGCAGCCCTATAGCGGGAGCGGGTTCCTACGAGCAGTACTTC
TRBJ1-5,.,.,TRBV10-3,CAISESNEVTRPQHF,TGTGCCATCAGTGAGTCGAACGAGGTTACAAGGCCCCAGCATTTT
TRBJ1-1,TRBD1,.,TRBV5-8,CASSWVNRGEVNTEAFF,TGTGCCAGCAGCTGGGTGAACAGGGGAGAGGTGAACACTGAAGCTTTCTTT
TRBJ1-2,TRBD1,once,TRBV18,CASSPRTGDGYTF,TGTGCCAGCTCACCTAGGACAGGGGATGGCTACACCTTC
TRBJ1-1,.,few,TRBV18,CASSLLTGVNTEAFF,TGTGCCAGCTCACTACTAACAGGTGTGAACACTGAAGCTTTCTTT
TRBJ1-5,TRBD1,few,TRBV7-9,CASSRQGSNQPQHF,TGTGCCAGCAGTAGACAGGGAAGCAATCAGCCCCAGCATTTT
TRBJ2-2,TRBD2,.,TRBV5-1,CASSLGVTSGANTGELFF,TGCGCCAGCAGCTTGGGGGTGACTAGCGGGGCGAACACCGGGGAGCTGTTTTTT
TRBJ1-5,.,.,TRBV2,CASRQDYSNQPQHF,TGTGCCAGCAGACAGGACTATAGCAATCAGCCCCAGCATTTT
TRBJ1-3,TRBD1,.,TRBV30,CAWSARDRGIGNTIYF,TGTGCCTGGAGTGCCCGGGACAGGGGGATCGGTAACACCATATATTTT